The clone carrying this TCR beta chain has at least ten counts. The antigen is undetermined. This specimen comes from a study of T cells in Graves' hyperthyroidism and ophthalmopathy. General study points: Expanded thyroid clonotypes (above 0.001) were mostly also found in blood. A 13 V-J signature model discriminated ophthalmopathy versus stable hyperthyroidism.

A patient was excluded if there was uncontrolled infection, other autoimmune disease, pregnancy or lactation. Extraction of PBMCs used 8 to 10 ml of fresh peripheral blood. Amplification of TCR beta CDR3 regions used RNA as the template. The HTBI primer set was used in a first-round RT-PCR of the TCR CDR3. One entry per CDR3 protein results from TCRdb running MiXCR on the multiplex PCR reads. The profile covers roughly 200,000 distinct CDR3 sequences, with about 18% appearing a single time and roughly 44% taken by the ten largest. Sequencing input: blood. This receptor was taken from a man between 40 and 49 years old with Graves' hyperthyroidism.

This CDR3 is CASMRMTGGGLNNEQFF. CDR3 sequence (DNA): TGTGCCAGCATGAGGATGACGGGGGGGGGCTTAAATAATGAGCAGTTCTTC. The rearrangement uses TRBV6-1 and TRBJ2-1; 8 bases fit TRBD2. The length of the CDR3 is 17 residues. V gave up 7 bases and J gave up 7 bases; unmatched junction bases: 18. Germline V gives CDR1 MNHNS, CDR2 SASEGT.